The 16 T cell receptor beta chains reported below all come from one sample, sequenced in a study of memory CD4+ T cells and cytomegalovirus serostatus (dated by TCRdb to between 2018 and 2021). Libraries were prepared through the immunoSEQ multiplex PCR assay. TCRdb took over this immuneACCESS table, retaining in-frame rearrangements with V and J assigned. Such tables are incomplete; in checked studies, under half of the missing clones stem from an unresolved V gene, and the remainder is unexplained. Counted in this sample were 35,000 to 45,000 clones; over 65% of them appeared once. The top ten constitute about 0.73% of the sample. A FACSAria II was used to sort memory CD4+ T cells, defined as single viable CD3+CD4+CD8-CD45RO+ cells. The specimen was memory CD4+ T cells from blood. These receptors were taken from an adult in good health and CMV-seronegative.

The chain links TRBV6-5 to TRBJ2-3, with D unresolved. This CDR3 contains 14 residues. Germline-derived CDR1 and CDR2 are MNHEY and SVGAGI. Trimming took 4 bases from V and 4 from J, leaving 12 bases between them. The CDR3 nucleotides read TGTGCCAGCAGTTTTGACAAAATCGCAGATACGCAGTATTTT. Translated, it gives CASSFDKIADTQYF.

Here the CDR3 reads CASSLVGQGGGQPQHF. DNA of the CDR3: TGTGCCAGCAGCTTAGTAGGGCAGGGAGGGGGTCAGCCCCAGCATTTT. The genes are TRBV7-8 and TRBJ1-5; maybe TRBD1 (6 bases). This CDR3 has 16 amino acids. Looked up from germline, CDR1 is SGHVS and CDR2 is FQNEAQ. The V end was cut by 1 base, the J end by 6 bases, with 16 bases between.

CDR3 DNA sequence: TGTGCCATCAGGGAGGCCAGGGGGGGCGACTATGGCTACACCTTC. Its translation is CAIREARGGDYGYTF. The gene calls are TRBV10-3 and TRBJ1-2; 7 bases line up with TRBD1. Germline CDR1 ENHRY, CDR2 SYGVKD. V shed 6 bases, J shed 3 bases, and the junction held 10 bases outside the gene matches. This CDR3 spans 15 amino acids.

The J gene is TRBJ1-2, the V gene TRBV29-1, with D maybe TRBD1 (5 bases). V was shortened by 1 base and J by 6 bases, with 12 bases between the two germline ends. The CDR3 spans 13 residues. Germline V gene sequence: CDR1 SQVTM, CDR2 ANQGSEA. CDR3: CSVEGVLGDGYTF. The DNA for the CDR3 is TGCAGCGTTGAAGGCGTCCTGGGGGATGGCTACACCTTC. Looking up the rest from reference TRBV29-1 and TRBJ1-2 gives the full variable domain: SAVISQKPSRDICQRGTSLTIQCQVDSQVTMMFWYRQQPGQSLTLIATANQGSEATYESGFVIDKFPISRPNLTFSTLTVSNMSPEDSSIYLCSVEGVLGDGYTFGSGTRLTVV.

V is TRBV7-2 and J is TRBJ2-1; 12 bases align to TRBD2. The CDR3 contains 15 residues. The V gene end was trimmed by 5 bases and the J gene end by 9 bases; junction bases not matched to a gene: 8. Germline V gene sequence: CDR1 SGHTA, CDR2 FQGNSA. CDR3 nucleotide sequence: TGTGCCAGCAGCCCTCGCCTAGCGGGGGGGGTTGAGCAGTTCTTC. As protein: CASSPRLAGGVEQFF.

There are a few counts of this clone. This sequence joins TRBV2 and TRBJ2-7; perhaps D is TRBD1 or TRBD2 (6 bases each). Trimming shortened V by 4 bases and J by 7 bases, and 14 bases separated the two germline ends. The CDR3 covers 13 residues. CDR1 SNHLY and CDR2 FYNNEI come from the germline V gene. The CDR3 DNA reads as TGTGCCAGCAGTGGAATCAAAGGGGGGGAGCAGTACTTC. This sequence encodes CASSGIKGGEQYF.

The rearrangement joins TRBV19 to TRBJ1-1; TRBD1 agrees at 7 bases. Germline assignment: CDR1 LNHDA and CDR2 SQIVND (reference sequence). V gave up 3 bases and J gave up 1 base; unmatched junction bases: 8. The CDR3 has 16 residues. The CDR3 region is CASSIGQAIRNTEAFF. For the CDR3, the DNA is TGTGCCAGTAGTATCGGACAGGCGATCAGGAACACTGAAGCTTTCTTT.

This chain connects TRBV6-5 to TRBJ2-5, with 9 positions matching TRBD1. Trimming at V came to 4 bases and at J to 5 bases, leaving 11 bases not matched to a gene. CDR3 size: 16 residues. Per germline, CDR1 MNHEY and CDR2 SVGAGI. DNA for the CDR3: TGTGCCAGCAGTTCTCGACAGGGGGGTTTTAGGGAGACCCAGTACTTC. Its protein product is CASSSRQGGFRETQYF.

V and J are TRBV7-8 and TRBJ2-5; D call uncertain. This CDR3 is 11 amino acids long. Germline values: CDR1 SGHVS, CDR2 FQNEAQ. V lost 4 bases to trimming and J lost 2 bases, with 2 bases between them. The CDR3 protein is CASSSQETQYF. The CDR3 nucleotides are TGTGCCAGCAGCTCACAAGAGACCCAGTACTTC.

The chain joins TRBV7-2 to TRBJ1-6, with D possibly matching TRBD1 (6 bases). V dropped 1 base and J dropped 6 bases, with 7 bases sitting between them. Germline V gene data show CDR1 as SGHTA and CDR2 as FQGNSA. The CDR3 consists of 14 residues. In nucleotides, the CDR3 is TGTGCCAGCAGCTTAGGACAGGTTAATTCACCCCTCCACTTT. Translating it yields CASSLGQVNSPLHF.

The chain joins TRBV18 to TRBJ1-1; TRBD1 is a possible D gene (6 bases). This CDR3 is built from 15 residues. CDR1 and CDR2 from the germline V gene are KGHSH and LQKENI. V lost 2 bases and J 1 base, leaving 11 bases between the germline ends. The CDR3, as DNA: TGTGCCAGCTCACCAACAGGGACAAAGAACACTGAAGCTTTCTTT. It yields the protein CASSPTGTKNTEAFF.

This clone occurred a few times. V is TRBV19 and J is TRBJ1-5, with a tentative D call TRBD1 (5 bases). The CDR3 extends over 13 amino acids. V was cut by 4 bases and J by 3 bases, with 7 bases left in between. CDR1 and CDR2 (germline): LNHDA, SQIVND (reference sequence). In nucleotides, the CDR3 is TGTGCCAGTAGTACAGGGCACAATCAGCCCCAGCATTTT. This gives the protein CASSTGHNQPQHF. The whole variable domain, remainder taken from reference TRBV19 and TRBJ1-5, is DGGITQSPKYLFRKEGQNVTLSCEQNLNHDAMYWYRQDPGQGLRLIYYSQIVNDFQKGDIAEGYSVSREKKESFPLTVTSAQKNPTAFYLCASSTGHNQPQHFGDGTRLSIL.

The CDR3 nucleotides read TGTGCCAGCAGCGCACAACTGACTAGCGGGCCCTACTTCGATACGCAGTATTTT. Translation gives CASSAQLTSGPYFDTQYF. This chain uses TRBV27 with TRBJ2-3; 10 nucleotides line up with TRBD2. The CDR3 loop spans 18 amino acids. After removal of 6 bases from V and 6 bases from J, the junction contained 18 bases not matched to a gene. Germline CDR1 is MNHEY and CDR2 is SMNVEV (reference sequence).

This clone has more than one count but fewer than ten. The rearrangement links TRBV10-3 to TRBJ1-2; 8 positions match TRBD1. The CDR3 length is 15 residues. CDR1 is ENHRY and CDR2 is SYGVKD in the germline V gene. The junction had 5 bases not matched to a gene; V was cut back by 4 bases and J by 1 base. CDR3 amino acids: CAISGQGPYNYGYTF. CDR3 nucleotide sequence: TGTGCCATCAGTGGACAGGGGCCTTATAACTATGGCTACACCTTC.

The chain recombines TRBV18 with TRBJ1-4; the match to TRBD1 covers 9 bases. Germline lookup yields CDR1 KGHSH and CDR2 LQKENI. The CDR3 is 19 residues long. The V gene end was trimmed by 2 bases and the J gene end by 3 bases; junction bases not matched to a gene: 13. CDR3 bases: TGTGCCAGCTCACCATTCCGTCCCGGGACAGGGAAGGCTAATGAAAAACTGTTTTTT. It is translated as CASSPFRPGTGKANEKLFF.

This sequence joins TRBV5-6 and TRBJ2-5, with D perhaps matching TRBD1 (6 bases). Trimming removed 1 base at V and 0 bases at J, with 19 bases between. The CDR3 is 18 amino acids. In germline, CDR1 is SGHDT, CDR2 YYEEEE. The CDR3 reads CASSLRWLGTGYQETQYF. CDR3 DNA: TGTGCCAGCAGCTTGAGGTGGTTGGGAACAGGGTACCAAGAGACCCAGTACTTC.